The rows below give T cell receptor beta chains drawn from one sample of a study of cytomegalovirus exposure and HLA in healthy donors. Only in-frame clones appear in the TCRdb table, and some are missing; sequencing was by immunoSEQ multiplex PCR. The data show about 140,000 clones, roughly four fifths seen once. Sequencing was done on a sample of PBMCs. Receptors originate from a woman aged 50 to 65 in good health and CMV-seropositive. The CDR3 runs from the conserved cysteine through the conserved F or W. A D gene is named only where the DNA matches it firmly. Only some rows state a clone size, as once, few, many or a class for expanded clones.

J	size	D	V	DNA	CDR3
TRBJ1-2	few	-	TRBV6-5	TGTGCCAGCAGTTACTCGAGGCAGGGTTATGGCTACACCTTC	CASSYSRQGYGYTF
TRBJ1-5	-	-	TRBV28	TGTGCCAGCAGCCCCCAGAATCAGCCCCAGCATTTT	CASSPQNQPQHF
TRBJ2-7	-	TRBD2	TRBV28	TGTGCCAGCAGTTCTAGCGGGGGGCCCTACGAGCAGTACTTC	CASSSSGGPYEQYF
TRBJ2-2	-	-	TRBV9	TGTGCCAGCGGGGCTATTGGCACCGGGGAGCTGTTTTTT	CASGAIGTGELFF
TRBJ1-5	-	-	TRBV28	TGTGCCGGCGGCTATAGCAATCAGCCCCAGCATTTT	CAGGYSNQPQHF
TRBJ2-1	-	-	TRBV7-2	TGTGCCAGCAGTCCTTACAATGAGCAGTTCTTC	CASSPYNEQFF
TRBJ1-6	-	TRBD1	TRBV9	TGTGCCAGCAGTGGAATCCGGGACAGCTCACCCCTCCACTTT	CASSGIRDSSPLHF
TRBJ2-3	-	TRBD2	TRBV9	TGTGCCAGCAGCCCCCGAATAGCGGGGGAACATACGCAGTATTTT	CASSPRIAGEHTQYF
TRBJ1-1	-	-	TRBV10-3	TGTGCCATCAGTGAGTCGAGAGATCAGAACACTGAAGCTTTCTTT	CAISESRDQNTEAFF
TRBJ2-1	-	-	TRBV5-5	TGTGCCAGCAGCGACCCCTTACGGGTTGATGATGAGCAGTTCTTC	CASSDPLRVDDEQFF
TRBJ2-4	-	-	TRBV7-6	TGTGCCAGCAGCTTAACGGGTAACATTCAGTACTTC	CASSLTGNIQYF
TRBJ1-5	few	-	TRBV7-8	TGTGCCAGCAGCTTAGGTAGGGCGGGCATTCGGCATTTT	CASSLGRAGIRHF
TRBJ2-7	-	TRBD1	TRBV19	TGTGCCAGTAGAAGGGACAGGGGGCAGGACGAGCAGTACTTC	CASRRDRGQDEQYF
TRBJ2-3	-	-	TRBV6-6	TGTGCCAGCAGTTACGTGACAGTGACAGATACGCAGTATTTT	CASSYVTVTDTQYF
TRBJ2-2	-	-	TRBV2	TGTGCCAGCGTAGGACAACTATACACCGGGGAGCTGTTTTTT	CASVGQLYTGELFF
TRBJ1-1	once	TRBD1	TRBV9	TGTGCCAGCAGCGTAGGCGGGACAGGGTGGACTGAAGCTTTCTTT	CASSVGGTGWTEAFF
TRBJ2-2	-	-	TRBV7-3	TGTGCCAGCAGCTTACTGGCTAGCACCGGGGAGCTGTTTTTT	CASSLLASTGELFF
TRBJ2-2	-	-	TRBV9	TGTGCCAGCAGCGTAGAACTCCGTGAGGGCGGGGAGCTGTTTTTT	CASSVELREGGELFF
TRBJ2-7	-	-	TRBV14	TGTGCCAGCAGCCAACTGACAGGCTCCTACGAGCAGTACTTC	CASSQLTGSYEQYF
TRBJ2-5	-	TRBD1	TRBV5-1	TGCGCCAGCAGCCCCCAGAGCACAGGGGAAGAGACCCAGTACTTC	CASSPQSTGEETQYF
TRBJ2-1	-	-	TRBV19	TGTGCCACCAAGGCCCCGTGGGGCCTGGAGCAGTTCTTC	CATKAPWGLEQFF
TRBJ2-7	-	TRBD2	TRBV5-4	TGTGCCAGCAGCTTGGGGGGGGGCGGGGGGTCCTACGAGCAGTACTTC	CASSLGGGGGSYEQYF
TRBJ2-2	-	TRBD2	TRBV9	TGTGCCAGCGGGTTAGCGGGGGGTACCACCGGGGAGCTGTTTTTT	CASGLAGGTTGELFF
TRBJ2-4	-	TRBD1	TRBV15	TGTGCCACCAGCAGATTCCCACAGGGGTATAACATTCAGTACTTC	CATSRFPQGYNIQYF
TRBJ1-3	once	-	TRBV7-2	TGTGCCAGCAGCCTCACAACTGGAAACACCATATATTTT	CASSLTTGNTIYF
TRBJ2-7	once	TRBD1	TRBV7-9	TGTGCCAGCAGCTTCGGACAGGGTATTAACGAGCAGTACTTC	CASSFGQGINEQYF
TRBJ2-1	few	-	TRBV19	TGTGCCAGTAGTATCGGAAGCGTAGGTGAGCAGTTCTTC	CASSIGSVGEQFF
TRBJ1-2	-	-	TRBV6-1	TGTGCCAGCAGTGAGATTGGAGGGGAGCGTGGCTACACCTTC	CASSEIGGERGYTF
TRBJ2-2	-	-	TRBV14	TGTGCCAGCAGCTCCAGACTAACCGGGGAGCTGTTTTTT	CASSSRLTGELFF
TRBJ1-5	-	TRBD1	TRBV28	TGTGCCAGCGGAGGGGGCGAAGGACGGCCCCAGCATTTT	CASGGGEGRPQHF
TRBJ1-6	-	TRBD1	TRBV5-4	TGTGCCAGCAGCCGGCCGGGACAGGGAGGTTCACCCCTCCACTTT	CASSRPGQGGSPLHF
TRBJ1-1	-	-	TRBV11-3	TGTGCCAGCAGCTTGAACAGGGACACTGAAGCTTTCTTT	CASSLNRDTEAFF
TRBJ1-2	few	TRBD1	TRBV9	TGTGCCAGCAGCGTAGAGGGACAGGGGGTTTCGGGCTACACCTTC	CASSVEGQGVSGYTF
TRBJ1-4	few	-	TRBV28	TGTGCCAGCAGTTTCTCGGGTAATGAAAAACTGTTTTTT	CASSFSGNEKLFF
TRBJ1-1	-	-	TRBV30	TGTGCCTGGAGCTGGGAGGGAGGGGCTTTCTTT	CAWSWEGGAFF
TRBJ2-1	-	-	TRBV29-1	TGCAGCGTCGCGGAAAGAGGCTCCCCGGCGGAGCAGTTCTTC	CSVAERGSPAEQFF
TRBJ1-4	-	-	TRBV6-6	TGTGCCAGCAGTTACTCGGGGGCTGCAACTAATGAAAAACTGTTTTTT	CASSYSGAATNEKLFF
TRBJ2-7	-	TRBD2	TRBV30	TGTGCCTGGAGTCCCGGACTAGCGGGGTACGAGCAGTACTTC	CAWSPGLAGYEQYF
TRBJ1-3	-	TRBD1	TRBV18	TGTGCCAGCTCGGGACAGGGCGTCGGAGGAAACACCATATATTTT	CASSGQGVGGNTIYF
TRBJ2-7	few	TRBD2	TRBV7-3	TGTGCCAGCAGCCCCGGGACTACCCGTTTCGGCGAGCAGTACTTC	CASSPGTTRFGEQYF
TRBJ2-1	-	-	TRBV7-8	TGTGCCAGCAGCTTAGCGGGTATTCGCGGGGGCCACAATGAGCAGTTCTTC	CASSLAGIRGGHNEQFF
TRBJ2-3	-	-	TRBV9	TGTGCCAGCAGCTCATTCGCAACGGTTAGCACAGATACGCAGTATTTT	CASSSFATVSTDTQYF